Here is one T cell receptor beta chain with its context. These data are taken from a study of blood T cell repertoires in COVID-19. Looking at the study overall: Samples representing acute and convalescent COVID-19 were sourced from the United States, Italy and Spain. Nucleic acid was either cDNA or gDNA, and it came from T cells, B-cell-depleted T cells, or PBMCs.

V gave up 7 bases and J gave up 7 bases, with 13 bases separating them. CDR1 and CDR2 from the germline V gene are MNHNY and SVGAGI (reference sequence). This CDR3 contains 13 residues. Original methodology: Counts of nucleated cells, estimated from reference gene primer amplification, were obtained. The table came from immunoSEQ multiplex PCR; TCRdb's copy has only in-frame clones and leaves some out. V, J and clone size are taken as reported in that table, and D and trimming were inferred from the DNA itself. The repertoire holds approximately 290,000 clones, with about nine tenths as singletons. The receptor was isolated from a man aged 18 to 35 with active or convalescent COVID-19. This chain connects TRBV6-6 to TRBJ1-4, with D maybe TRBD1 (6 bases). Material for sequencing was peripheral blood. The CDR3 protein is CASILGASEKLFF. The CDR3 DNA is TGTGCCAGCATTCTGGGGGCGAGTGAAAAACTGTTTTTT.